This record concerns one T cell receptor beta chain sequence. This record belongs to a study of CD8 T cells in Susac syndrome. CD8+ and CD4+ T cells taken from blood had their TCR beta sequenced. It was negative isolation that provided the CD8+ and CD4+ T cells, whereas TEMRA cells were enriched by FACS. An input of about 0.5 to 1 ug of RNA was subjected to reverse transcription using random hexamers. TCRdb re-called the immunoSEQ multiplex PCR reads through MiXCR, storing one row per CDR3 protein. The sample includes 180,000 or so distinct CDR3 sequences, over 85% of them seen just once. CDR3 size: 13 residues. Trimming stripped 5 bases from V and 5 bases from J, with 12 bases between.

Sequencing was done on a sample of CD4+ T cells from PBMCs. The chain employs TRBV12-3 or TRBV12-4 and TRBJ2-5; D perhaps matches TRBD1 (5 bases). This receptor was taken from a human donor in good health. The CDR3 region has the DNA TGTGCCAGCAGTCCCAGGGTTGTGGAGACCCAGTACTTC. It yields the protein CASSPRVVETQYF.